This TCR beta chain was identified in a study of T cell clones after liver transplantation. Overall study: Three of the eight recipients were HCV-positive; the rest had non-autoimmune, non-viral transplant indications.

This clone was detected once. Generated by immunoSEQ multiplex PCR, the TCRdb table keeps only in-frame clones and is missing some. The sample lists about 33,000 clones; about 94% were seen once. V trimming: 4 bases; J trimming: 3 bases; junction bases outside the gene matches: 0. Germline values: CDR1 PRHDT, CDR2 FYEKMQ (reference sequence). CDR3 length equals 13 residues. This chain links TRBV13 with TRBJ1-1; TRBD1 matches at 9 bases. The TCR originated in a human patient who received a liver transplant. Some T cells may have come from the graft donor. The source material was CD8+ T cells from blood, sampled 12 months after liver transplant. The CDR3 region is CASSWTGDTEAFF. The CDR3, as DNA: TGTGCCAGCAGCTGGACAGGGGACACTGAAGCTTTCTTT.